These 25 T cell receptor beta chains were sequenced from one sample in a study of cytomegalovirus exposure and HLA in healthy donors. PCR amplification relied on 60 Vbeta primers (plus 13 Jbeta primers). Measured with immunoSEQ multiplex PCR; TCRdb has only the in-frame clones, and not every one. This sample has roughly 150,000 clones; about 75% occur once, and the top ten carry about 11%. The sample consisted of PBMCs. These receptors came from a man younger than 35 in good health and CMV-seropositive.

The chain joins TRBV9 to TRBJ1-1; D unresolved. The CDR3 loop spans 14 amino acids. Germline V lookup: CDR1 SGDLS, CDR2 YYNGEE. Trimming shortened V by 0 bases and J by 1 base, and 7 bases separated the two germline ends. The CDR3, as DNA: TGTGCCAGCAGCGTAGAACTCTGGAACACTGAAGCTTTCTTT. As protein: CASSVELWNTEAFF.

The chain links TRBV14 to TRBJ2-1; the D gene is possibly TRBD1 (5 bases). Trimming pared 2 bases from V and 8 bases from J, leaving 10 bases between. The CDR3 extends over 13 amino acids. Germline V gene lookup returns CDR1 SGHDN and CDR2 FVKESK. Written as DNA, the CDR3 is TGTGCCAGCAGCCAACTCAGGGTCCATGAGCAGTTCTTC. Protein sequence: CASSQLRVHEQFF.

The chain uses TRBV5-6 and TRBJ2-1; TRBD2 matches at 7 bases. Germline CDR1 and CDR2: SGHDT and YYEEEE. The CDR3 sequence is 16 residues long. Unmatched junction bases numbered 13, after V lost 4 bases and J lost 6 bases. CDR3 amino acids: CASSRLRLAEGNEQFF. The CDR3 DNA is TGTGCCAGCAGCCGCCTTCGGCTAGCGGAGGGCAATGAGCAGTTCTTC.

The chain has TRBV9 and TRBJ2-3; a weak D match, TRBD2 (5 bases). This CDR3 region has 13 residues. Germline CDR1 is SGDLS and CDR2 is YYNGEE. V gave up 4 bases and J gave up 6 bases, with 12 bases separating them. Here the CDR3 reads CASSHQLEDTQYF. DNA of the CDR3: TGTGCCAGCAGCCATCAACTAGAGGATACGCAGTATTTT.

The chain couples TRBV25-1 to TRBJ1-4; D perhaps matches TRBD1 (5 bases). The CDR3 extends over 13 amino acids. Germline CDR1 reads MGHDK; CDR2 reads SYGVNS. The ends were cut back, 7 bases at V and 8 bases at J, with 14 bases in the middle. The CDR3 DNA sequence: TGTGCCAGCATCGGGGGGGAGATGGAAAAACTGTTTTTT. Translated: CASIGGEMEKLFF.

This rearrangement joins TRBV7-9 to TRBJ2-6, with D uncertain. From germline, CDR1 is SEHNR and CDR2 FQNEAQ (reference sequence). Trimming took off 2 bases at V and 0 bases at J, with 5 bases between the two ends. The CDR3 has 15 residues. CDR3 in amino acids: CASSLRSSGANVLTF. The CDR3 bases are TGTGCCAGCAGCTTAAGGAGCTCTGGGGCCAACGTCCTGACTTTC.

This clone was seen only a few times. This CDR3 is CSVRAGGETQYF. CDR3 DNA: TGCAGCGTTCGAGCGGGAGGGGAGACCCAGTACTTC. This chain connects TRBV29-1 to TRBJ2-5, with 10 nucleotides matching TRBD2. The CDR3 is 12 amino acids. Germline CDR1 SQVTM, CDR2 ANQGSEA. The trim removed 5 bases at V and 5 bases at J, leaving 2 bases unmatched.

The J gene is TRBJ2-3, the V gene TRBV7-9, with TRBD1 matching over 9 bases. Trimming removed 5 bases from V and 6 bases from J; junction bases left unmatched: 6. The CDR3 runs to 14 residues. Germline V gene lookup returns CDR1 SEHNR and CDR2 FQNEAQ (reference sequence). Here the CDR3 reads CASSPTGGVDTQYF. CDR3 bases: TGTGCCAGCAGCCCGACAGGGGGGGTGGATACGCAGTATTTT.

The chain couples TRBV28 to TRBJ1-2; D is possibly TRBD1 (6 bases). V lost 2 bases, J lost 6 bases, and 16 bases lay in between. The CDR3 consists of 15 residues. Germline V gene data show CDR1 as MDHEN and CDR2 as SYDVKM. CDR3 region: CASSLPDRPANGYTF. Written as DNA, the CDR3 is TGTGCCAGCAGTTTACCTGACAGGCCGGCTAATGGCTACACCTTC.

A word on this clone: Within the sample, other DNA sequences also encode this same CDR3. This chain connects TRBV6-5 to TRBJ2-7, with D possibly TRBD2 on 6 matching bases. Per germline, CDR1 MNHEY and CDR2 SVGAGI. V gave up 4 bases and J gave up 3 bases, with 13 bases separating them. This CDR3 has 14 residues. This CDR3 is CASSFGAGLYEQYF. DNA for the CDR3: TGTGCCAGCAGTTTCGGAGCGGGCCTCTACGAGCAGTACTTC.

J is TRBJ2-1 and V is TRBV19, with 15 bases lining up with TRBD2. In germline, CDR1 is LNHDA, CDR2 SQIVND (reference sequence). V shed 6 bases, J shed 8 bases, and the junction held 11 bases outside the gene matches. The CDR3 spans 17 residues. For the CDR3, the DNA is TGTGCCAGTAGCAAACGGGGACTAGCGGGAGGTGATTATGAGCAGTTCTTC. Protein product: CASSKRGLAGGDYEQFF.

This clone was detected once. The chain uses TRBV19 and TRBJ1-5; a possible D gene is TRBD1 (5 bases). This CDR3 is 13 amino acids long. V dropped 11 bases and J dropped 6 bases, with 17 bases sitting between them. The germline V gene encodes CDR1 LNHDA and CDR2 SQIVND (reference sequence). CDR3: CACSRGGGQPQHF. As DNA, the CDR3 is TGTGCCTGCTCCCGGGGGGGAGGTCAGCCCCAGCATTTT.

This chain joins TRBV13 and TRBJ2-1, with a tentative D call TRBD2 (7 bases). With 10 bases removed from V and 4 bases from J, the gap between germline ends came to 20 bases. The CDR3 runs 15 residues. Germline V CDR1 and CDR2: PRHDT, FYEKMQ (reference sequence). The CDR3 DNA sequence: TGTGCCATCCCTCAAGGGGGGGGACATTACAATGAGCAGTTCTTC. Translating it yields CAIPQGGGHYNEQFF.

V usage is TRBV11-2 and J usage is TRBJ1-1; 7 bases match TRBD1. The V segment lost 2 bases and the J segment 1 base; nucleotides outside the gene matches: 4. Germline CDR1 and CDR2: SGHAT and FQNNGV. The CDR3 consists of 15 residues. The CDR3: CASSLRQGWNTEAFF. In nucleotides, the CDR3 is TGTGCCAGCAGCTTAAGACAGGGATGGAACACTGAAGCTTTCTTT.

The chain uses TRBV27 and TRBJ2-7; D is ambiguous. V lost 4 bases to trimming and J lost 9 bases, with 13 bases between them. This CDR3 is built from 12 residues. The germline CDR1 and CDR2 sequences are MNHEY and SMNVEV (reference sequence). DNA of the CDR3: TGTGCCAGCAGTTCTGCCGCGAACCTGCAGTACTTC. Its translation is CASSSAANLQYF.

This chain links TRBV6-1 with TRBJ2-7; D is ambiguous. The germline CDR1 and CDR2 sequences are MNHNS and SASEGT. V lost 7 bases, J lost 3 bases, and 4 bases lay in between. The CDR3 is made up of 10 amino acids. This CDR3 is CASKRYEQYF. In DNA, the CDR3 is TGTGCCAGCAAGCGCTACGAGCAGTACTTC.

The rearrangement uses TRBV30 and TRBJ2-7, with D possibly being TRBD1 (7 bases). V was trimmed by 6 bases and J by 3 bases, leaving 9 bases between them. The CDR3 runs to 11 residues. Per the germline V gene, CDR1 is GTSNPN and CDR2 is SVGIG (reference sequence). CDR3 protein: CACRGVYEQYF. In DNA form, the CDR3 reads TGTGCCTGCAGGGGGGTCTACGAGCAGTACTTC.

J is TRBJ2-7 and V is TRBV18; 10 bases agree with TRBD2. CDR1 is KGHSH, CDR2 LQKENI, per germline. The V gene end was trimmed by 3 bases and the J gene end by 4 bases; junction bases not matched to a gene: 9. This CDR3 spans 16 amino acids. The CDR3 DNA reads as TGTGCCAGCTCACCGGCAACCGGGACTAGCGCGTACGAGCAGTACTTC. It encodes CASSPATGTSAYEQYF.

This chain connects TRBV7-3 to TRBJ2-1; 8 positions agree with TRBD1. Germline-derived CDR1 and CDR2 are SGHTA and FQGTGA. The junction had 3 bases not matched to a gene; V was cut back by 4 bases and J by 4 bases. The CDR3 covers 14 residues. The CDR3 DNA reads TGTGCCAGCAGCTCAGGGGGCCCATACAATGAGCAGTTCTTC. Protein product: CASSSGGPYNEQFF. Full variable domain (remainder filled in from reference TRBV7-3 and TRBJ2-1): GAGVSQTPSNKVTEKGKYVELRCDPISGHTALYWYRQSLGQGPEFLIYFQGTGAADDSGLPNDRFFAVRPEGSVSTLKIQRTERGDSAVYLCASSSGGPYNEQFFGPGTRLTVL.

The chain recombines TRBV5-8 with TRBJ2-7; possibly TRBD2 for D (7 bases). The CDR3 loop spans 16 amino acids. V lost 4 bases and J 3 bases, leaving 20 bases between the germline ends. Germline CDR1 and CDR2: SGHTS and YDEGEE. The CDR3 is CASSRGAMGDGYEQYF. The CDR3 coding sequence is TGTGCCAGCAGCCGGGGGGCGATGGGGGACGGCTACGAGCAGTACTTC.

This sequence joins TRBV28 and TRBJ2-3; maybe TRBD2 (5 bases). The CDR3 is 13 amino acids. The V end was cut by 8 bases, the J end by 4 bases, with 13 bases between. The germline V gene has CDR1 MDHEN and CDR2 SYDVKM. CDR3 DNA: TGTGCCAGCCTACGACGCGGGTCAGATACGCAGTATTTT. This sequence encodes CASLRRGSDTQYF.

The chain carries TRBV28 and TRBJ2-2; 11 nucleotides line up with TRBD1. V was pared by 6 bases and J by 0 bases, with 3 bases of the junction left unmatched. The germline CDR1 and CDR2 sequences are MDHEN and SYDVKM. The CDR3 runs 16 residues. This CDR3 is CASRRDRGTNTGELFF. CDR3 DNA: TGTGCCAGCAGGAGGGACAGGGGGACGAACACCGGGGAGCTGTTTTTT.

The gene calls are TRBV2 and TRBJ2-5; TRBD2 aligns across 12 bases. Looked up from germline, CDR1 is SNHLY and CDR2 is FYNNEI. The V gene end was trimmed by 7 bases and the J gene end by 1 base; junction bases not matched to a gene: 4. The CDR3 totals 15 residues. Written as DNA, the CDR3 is TGTGCCAGCAATGGACTAGCGGGGCCCCAAGAGACCCAGTACTTC. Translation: CASNGLAGPQETQYF.

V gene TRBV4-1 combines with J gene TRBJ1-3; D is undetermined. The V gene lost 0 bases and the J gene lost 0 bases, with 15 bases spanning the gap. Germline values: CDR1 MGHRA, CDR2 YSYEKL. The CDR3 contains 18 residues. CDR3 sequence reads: CASSQERQAYNSGNTIYF. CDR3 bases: TGCGCCAGCAGCCAAGAAAGGCAGGCCTACAACTCTGGAAACACCATATATTTT.

This CDR3 is CASSPWGGDNEQFF. In DNA form, the CDR3 reads TGTGCCAGCAGCCCCTGGGGGGGTGACAATGAGCAGTTCTTC. The chain combines TRBV14 with TRBJ2-1, with 7 bases fitting TRBD2. The CDR3 is made up of 14 amino acids. CDR1 and CDR2 (germline): SGHDN, FVKESK. Unmatched junction bases numbered 5, after V lost 4 bases and J lost 5 bases.